This T cell receptor beta chain emerged from a study of cytomegalovirus exposure and HLA in healthy donors. The PCR used 60 Vbeta and 13 Jbeta primers. Sequencing was performed with immunoSEQ multiplex PCR; in TCRdb, only in-frame clones are kept and a portion is missing. The sample contains about 120,000 clones, 50% to 65% of which appear only once. V shed 10 bases and J 2 bases; nucleotides not matched to a gene: 6. Germline assignment: CDR1 LNHDA and CDR2 SQIVND (reference sequence). The CDR3 has 13 residues. Study observations and caveats: A few chains tied to CMV proved CMV antigen-specific in vitro.

About this clone itself: As yet, its antigen is unknown.

Sequenced sample: PBMCs. The TCR was taken from a man aged 40-49 years in good health and CMV-seropositive. This chain connects TRBV19 to TRBJ2-5; TRBD2 agrees at 8 bases. CDR3 DNA sequence: TGTGCCATTTCATCTAGCGGGCAAGAGACCCAGTACTTC. It is translated as CAISSSGQETQYF.